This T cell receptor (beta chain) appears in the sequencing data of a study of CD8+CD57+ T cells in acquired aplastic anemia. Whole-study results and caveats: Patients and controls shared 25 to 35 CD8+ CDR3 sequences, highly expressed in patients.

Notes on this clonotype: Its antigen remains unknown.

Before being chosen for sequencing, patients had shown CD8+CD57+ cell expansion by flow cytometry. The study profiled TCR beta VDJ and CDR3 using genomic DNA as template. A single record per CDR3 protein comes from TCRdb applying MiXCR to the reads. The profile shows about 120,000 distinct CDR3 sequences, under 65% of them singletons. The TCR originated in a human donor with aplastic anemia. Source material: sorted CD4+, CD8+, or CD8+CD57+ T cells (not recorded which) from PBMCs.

The CDR3 region has the DNA TGTGCCAGCAGTTTAAGGGGTCAGCCCCAGCATTTT. It encodes CASSLRGQPQHF. This rearrangement joins TRBV12-3 or TRBV12-4 to TRBJ1-5; a weak D match, TRBD1 (5 bases). V was pared by 2 bases and J by 6 bases, with 5 bases between. This CDR3 is 12 amino acids long.